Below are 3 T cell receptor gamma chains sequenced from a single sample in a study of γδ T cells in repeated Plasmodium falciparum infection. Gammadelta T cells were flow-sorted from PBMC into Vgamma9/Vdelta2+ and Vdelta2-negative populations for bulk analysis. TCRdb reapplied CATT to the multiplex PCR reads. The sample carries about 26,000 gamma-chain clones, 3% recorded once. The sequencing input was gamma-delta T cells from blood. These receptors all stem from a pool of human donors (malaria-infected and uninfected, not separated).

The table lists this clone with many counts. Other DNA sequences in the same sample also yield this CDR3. Here the CDR3 DNA reads TGTGCCACCTGGGACGGCCTGGAATATAAGAAACTCTTT. This sequence encodes CATWDGLEYKKLF. The chain couples TRGV2 to TRGJ1 or TRGJ2. Per the germline V gene, CDR1 is EGSNGY and CDR2 is YDSYNSKV. V lost 1 base to trimming and J lost 7 bases; unmatched junction nucleotides: 7. The CDR3 is made up of 13 amino acids.

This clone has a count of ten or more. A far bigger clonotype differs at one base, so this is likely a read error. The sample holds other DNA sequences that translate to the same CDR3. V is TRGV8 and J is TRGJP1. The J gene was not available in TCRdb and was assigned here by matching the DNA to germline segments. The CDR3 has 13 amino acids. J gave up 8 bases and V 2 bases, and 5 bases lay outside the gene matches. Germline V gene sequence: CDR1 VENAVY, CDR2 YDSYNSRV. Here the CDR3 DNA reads TGTGCCACCTGGGATAAGGCCGGTTGGTTCAAGATATTT. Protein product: CATWDKAGWFKIF.

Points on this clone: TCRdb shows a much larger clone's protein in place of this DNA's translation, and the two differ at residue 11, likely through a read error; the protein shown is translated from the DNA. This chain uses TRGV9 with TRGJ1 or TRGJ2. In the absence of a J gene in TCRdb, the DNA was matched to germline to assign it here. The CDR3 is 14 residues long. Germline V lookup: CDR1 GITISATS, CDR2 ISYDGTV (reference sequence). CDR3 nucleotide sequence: TGTGCCTTGTGGGAGGTGCTAGTGGATTATGAGAAACTCTTT. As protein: CALWEVLVDYEKLF.